Listed below are T cell receptor beta chains from one sample, sequenced in a study of blood T cell repertoires in COVID-19. Some clones are missing from TCRdb's copy, which holds only in-frame ones; the method was immunoSEQ multiplex PCR. The table lists about 310,000 clones, around 86% of them singletons. The sequenced sample consisted of peripheral blood. The origin of the receptors is a man aged 50 to 60 with active or convalescent COVID-19. CDR3s include the opening cysteine and the closing phenylalanine or tryptophan. The D gene is left open where the match is weak. A row's size may be missing; if present it is once, few, many or a size class.

clone size,J gene,V gene,D gene,CDR3 protein,CDR3 DNA
-,TRBJ1-2,TRBV2,-,CASSEGQRGYTF,TGTGCCAGCAGTGAAGGACAGCGAGGCTACACCTTC
-,TRBJ2-5,TRBV29-1,-,CSVELASGTQYF,TGCAGCGTTGAACTAGCCTCGGGGACCCAGTACTTC
-,TRBJ2-5,TRBV5-6,TRBD2,CASSPSGGETQYF,TGTGCCAGCAGCCCGTCGGGGGGAGAGACCCAGTACTTC
-,TRBJ1-5,TRBV7-2,-,CASSLDFNQPQHF,TGTGCCAGCAGCTTAGACTTCAATCAGCCCCAGCATTTT
once,TRBJ1-2,TRBV5-1,TRBD1,CASSLTQGDHYGYTF,TGCGCCAGCAGCCTGACACAGGGGGATCACTATGGCTACACCTTC
-,TRBJ1-4,TRBV10-3,TRBD1,CAISEPGMTGDGLLGEKLFF,TGTGCCATCAGTGAGCCAGGGATGACAGGGGACGGGCTGCTTGGGGAAAAACTGTTTTTT
-,TRBJ1-1,TRBV4-1,-,CASSQEDRLNTEAFF,TGCGCCAGCAGCCAAGAAGACAGATTGAACACTGAAGCTTTCTTT
-,TRBJ1-1,TRBV6-1,-,CASSEWQGLVETEAFF,TGTGCCAGCAGTGAATGGCAGGGGCTGGTGGAAACTGAAGCTTTCTTT
-,TRBJ1-6,TRBV30,TRBD1,CAWARTGSVSPLHF,TGTGCCTGGGCCAGGACAGGGAGCGTTTCACCCCTCCACTTT
-,TRBJ1-1,TRBV19,-,CASSYRDTEAFF,TGTGCCAGTAGTTACCGGGACACTGAAGCTTTCTTT
-,TRBJ1-2,TRBV12-2,-,CASRLVQGNYGYTF,TGTGCAAGTCGCTTAGTCCAGGGTAACTATGGCTACACCTTC
few,TRBJ1-1,TRBV6-2/TRBV6-3,-,CASSYETGVTEAFF,TGTGCCAGCAGTTACGAGACGGGGGTCACTGAAGCTTTCTTT
-,TRBJ1-1,TRBV2,-,CASSETGNTEAFF,TGTGCCAGCAGTGAAACAGGCAACACTGAAGCTTTCTTT
-,TRBJ1-1,TRBV7-3,-,CASSKAGNTEAFF,TGTGCCAGCTCAAAGGCAGGTAACACTGAAGCTTTCTTT
-,TRBJ2-5,TRBV4-3,-,CASSQEGALKQETQYF,TGCGCCAGCAGCCAAGAAGGGGCTCTAAAACAAGAGACCCAGTACTTC
-,TRBJ1-1,TRBV30,-,CAWSVRERRNTEAFF,TGTGCCTGGAGTGTACGGGAAAGGCGGAACACTGAAGCTTTCTTT
-,TRBJ2-1,TRBV6-6,-,CASSSRNEQFF,TGTGCCAGCAGTTCGCGAAATGAGCAGTTCTTC
-,TRBJ1-5,TRBV2,-,CASSEGSNQPQHF,TGTGCCAGCAGTGAGGGCAGCAATCAGCCCCAGCATTTT
-,TRBJ1-2,TRBV15,TRBD1,CATSRDLGGSGYTF,TGTGCCACCAGCAGAGATCTAGGGGGCAGTGGCTACACCTTC
-,TRBJ1-2,TRBV6-5,TRBD1,CASSLGQGDYGYTF,TGTGCCAGCAGCCTCGGACAGGGGGACTATGGCTACACCTTC
once,TRBJ1-2,TRBV7-3,TRBD1,CASSTGTGHGYTF,TGTGCCAGCAGCACCGGGACAGGGCATGGCTACACCTTC
-,TRBJ2-5,TRBV11-3,TRBD1,CASSYGTDQETQYF,TGTGCCAGCAGCTACGGGACAGACCAAGAGACCCAGTACTTC